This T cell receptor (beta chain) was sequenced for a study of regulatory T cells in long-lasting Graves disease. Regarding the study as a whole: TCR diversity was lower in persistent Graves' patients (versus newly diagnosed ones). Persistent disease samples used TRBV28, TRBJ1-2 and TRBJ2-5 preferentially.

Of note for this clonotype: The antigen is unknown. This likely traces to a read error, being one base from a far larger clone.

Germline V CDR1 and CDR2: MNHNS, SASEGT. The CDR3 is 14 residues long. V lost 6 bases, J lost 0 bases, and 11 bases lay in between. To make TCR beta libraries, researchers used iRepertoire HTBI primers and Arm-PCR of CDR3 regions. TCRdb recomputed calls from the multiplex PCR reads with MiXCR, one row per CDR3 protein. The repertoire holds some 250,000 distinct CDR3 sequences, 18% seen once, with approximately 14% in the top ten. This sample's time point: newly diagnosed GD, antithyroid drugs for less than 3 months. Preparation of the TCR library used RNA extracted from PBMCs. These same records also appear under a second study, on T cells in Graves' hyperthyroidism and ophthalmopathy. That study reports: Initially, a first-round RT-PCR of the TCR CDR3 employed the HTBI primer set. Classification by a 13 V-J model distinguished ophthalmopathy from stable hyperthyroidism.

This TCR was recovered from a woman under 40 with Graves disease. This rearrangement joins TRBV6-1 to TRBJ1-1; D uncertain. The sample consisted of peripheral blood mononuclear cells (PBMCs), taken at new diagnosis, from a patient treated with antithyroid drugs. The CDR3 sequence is CASRSGIMNTEAFF. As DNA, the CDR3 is TGTGCCAGCAGGTCCGGGATTATGAACACTGAAGCTTTCTTT.